A selection of T cell receptor beta chains follows, all from one sample in a study of beta chain features in type 1 diabetes. Generated by immunoSEQ multiplex PCR, the TCRdb table keeps only in-frame clones and is missing some. The repertoire consists of 310,000 or so clones, with roughly 8% occurring once and the leading ten covering around 0.44%. The material sequenced was central memory CD4+ T cells from blood. All receptors come from a woman aged 18 to 35 in good health. CDR3s include the opening cysteine and the closing phenylalanine or tryptophan. Each record gives: V gene, J gene, clone size, D gene, CDR3 DNA, CDR3 protein. D genes are given only for firm matches. Size values are once, few and many counts, or a class for expanded clones, and some rows have none.

>TRBV28|TRBJ2-3|few|-
TGTGCCAGCAGCCGTAGCTTCGATACGCAGTATTTT
CASSRSFDTQYF
>TRBV7-8|TRBJ2-5|-|-
TGTGCCAGCAGACCAAGTCGGACGTACCAAGAGACCCAGTACTTC
CASRPSRTYQETQYF
>TRBV5-1|TRBJ2-1|-|TRBD2
TGCGCCAGCAACGAACCGGGACTAGCGGGGGACAATGAGCAGTTCTTC
CASNEPGLAGDNEQFF
>TRBV7-2|TRBJ2-2|many|TRBD2
TGTGCCAGCAGTCCCCTAGCGGGAGGAGGGAAAACCGGGGAGCTGTTTTTT
CASSPLAGGGKTGELFF
>TRBV6-5|TRBJ2-7|few|-
TGTGCCAGCAGTGTTACCGGGACGGTCGCCTACGAGCAGTACTTC
CASSVTGTVAYEQYF
>TRBV5-1|TRBJ2-6|few|-
TGCGCCAGCAGCTCAGCCTCTGGGGCCAACGTCCTGACTTTC
CASSSASGANVLTF
>TRBV4-2|TRBJ2-7|few|TRBD1
TGTGCCAGCAGCCACCGGGACAGGGGATACGAGCAGTACTTC
CASSHRDRGYEQYF
>TRBV27|TRBJ1-1|few|-
TGTGCCAGCAGTTTACGAGGGGGCACTGAAGCTTTCTTT
CASSLRGGTEAFF
>TRBV28|TRBJ2-4|many|TRBD1
TGTGCCAGCAGTTCGTCCCCGACAGGGCGTGTGGGGTTC
CASSSSPTGRVGF
>TRBV4-3|TRBJ2-2|-|-
TGCGCCAGCAGCCAAGTGGAGGGTACCGGGGAGCTGTTTTTT
CASSQVEGTGELFF
>TRBV4-3|TRBJ2-2|many|-
TGCGCCAGCAGCCATCGACAGGCCGGGGAGCTGTTTTTT
CASSHRQAGELFF
>TRBV5-4|TRBJ2-6|-|-
TGTGCCAGCAGCGACCCTACAGCGAACTCTGGGGCCAACGTCCTGACTTTC
CASSDPTANSGANVLTF
>TRBV28|TRBJ2-1|-|TRBD2
TGTGCCAGCAGTCCTAGCGGGATGATCTACAATGAGCAGTTCTTC
CASSPSGMIYNEQFF
>TRBV9|TRBJ2-7|few|TRBD2
TGTGCCAGCAGCTTAGTAGCGGGACGCGAGCAGTACTTC
CASSLVAGREQYF
>TRBV15|TRBJ2-7|-|TRBD2
TGTGCCACCAGCAGAGACACTAGCGGGATCTTCGAGCAGTACTTC
CATSRDTSGIFEQYF
>TRBV28|TRBJ2-5|many|-
TGTGCCAGCAGTCCTCCGGACGGGAGAGAGACCCAGTACTTC
CASSPPDGRETQYF
>TRBV15|TRBJ2-4|many|-
TGTGCCACCAGCGTCGGGCAGGGAAACATTCAGTACTTC
CATSVGQGNIQYF
>TRBV9|TRBJ2-3|few|-
TGTGCCAGCAGCGTAGCTCCCGCAGATACGCAGTATTTT
CASSVAPADTQYF